These T cell receptor beta chains were read from a single sample in a study of T cells in Graves' hyperthyroidism and ophthalmopathy. TCRdb processed the multiplex PCR reads anew with MiXCR; each CDR3 protein has one entry. The sample shows some 490,000 distinct CDR3 sequences, under 25% of them seen only once. Sequences were obtained from blood. The receptor set was obtained from an older woman with Graves' ophthalmopathy. Each CDR3 is given with its conserved first and last residue. D genes are given only for firm matches. The size field is filled for only some rows; it gives once, few, many or a size class.

V,size,D,J,CDR3,DNA
TRBV6-1,NA,TRBD2,TRBJ2-3,CASILAGSRDTQYF,TGTGCCAGCATACTAGCGGGGTCCCGGGATACGCAGTATTTT
TRBV2,many,NA,TRBJ2-1,CASSAQGPQNYNEQFF,TGTGCCAGCAGTGCTCAGGGGCCACAAAACTACAATGAGCAGTTCTTC
TRBV28,many,NA,TRBJ1-5,CASSFGGRGNQPQHF,TGTGCCAGCAGTTTCGGTGGCAGGGGCAATCAGCCCCAGCATTTT
TRBV12-3/TRBV12-4,NA,NA,TRBJ1-1,CASTVDRANTEAFF,TGTGCCAGCACCGTGGACAGAGCGAACACTGAAGCTTTCTTT
TRBV7-2,NA,NA,TRBJ1-4,CASSHGDRLNEKLFF,TGTGCCAGCAGCCATGGTGACAGACTAAATGAAAAACTGTTTTTT
TRBV7-9,NA,TRBD2,TRBJ2-7,CASSSLAGGLAGYEQYF,TGTGCCAGCAGCTCCCTTGCTGGGGGACTAGCAGGCTACGAGCAGTACTTC
TRBV12-3/TRBV12-4,many,NA,TRBJ2-2,CASRPSTGELFF,TGTGCCAGCAGGCCAAGCACCGGGGAGCTGTTTTTT
TRBV12-3/TRBV12-4,many,NA,TRBJ1-5,CASSSGHMGKQPQHF,TGTGCCAGCAGTTCAGGGCACATGGGGAAACAGCCCCAGCATTTT
TRBV20-1,NA,NA,TRBJ2-7,CSAGRAYEQYF,TGCAGTGCTGGACGGGCCTACGAGCAGTACTTC
TRBV28,many,NA,TRBJ2-1,CASSRSGPSSYNEQFF,TGTGCCAGCTCAAGATCGGGCCCAAGCTCCTACAATGAGCAGTTCTTC
TRBV5-4,NA,TRBD2,TRBJ2-1,CASSSMLVSGAYNEQFF,TGTGCCAGCAGCTCGATGTTGGTGAGCGGGGCCTACAATGAGCAGTTCTTC
TRBV20-1,NA,NA,TRBJ2-5,CSAGGRRQTQYF,TGCAGTGCCGGGGGTCGTAGACAGACCCAGTACTTC
TRBV7-4,NA,TRBD2,TRBJ2-1,CASSATSVGFNEQFF,TGTGCCAGCAGCGCCACTAGCGTGGGTTTTAATGAGCAGTTCTTC
TRBV7-2,NA,NA,TRBJ1-1,CASSLLLSQAFF,TGTGCCAGCAGCTTGTTATTGAGCCAAGCTTTCTTT
TRBV5-1,few,NA,TRBJ1-1,CASSSNLAGGTEAFF,TGCGCCAGCAGCTCAAACTTAGCCGGAGGCACTGAAGCTTTCTTT
TRBV6-1,many,NA,TRBJ1-1,CASSAYWGMNTEAFF,TGTGCCAGCAGTGCATATTGGGGGATGAACACTGAAGCTTTCTTT
TRBV2,many,NA,TRBJ1-2,CASNPLGGHPNYGYTF,TGTGCCAGCAACCCATTGGGGGGCCATCCTAACTATGGCTACACCTTC
TRBV12-3/TRBV12-4,many,NA,TRBJ2-5,CASSQTGIQETQYF,TGTGCCAGCAGTCAAACAGGGATTCAAGAGACCCAGTACTTC
TRBV9,few,NA,TRBJ2-3,CASSVGSGAPSTDTQYF,TGTGCCAGCAGCGTAGGGTCGGGAGCTCCCAGCACAGATACGCAGTATTTT
TRBV20-1,few,NA,TRBJ2-2,CSARAWGAGELFF,TGCAGTGCTAGGGCCTGGGGAGCCGGGGAGCTGTTTTTT
TRBV12-3/TRBV12-4,few,TRBD1,TRBJ1-2,CASSLDRGNSYGYTF,TGTGCCAGCAGTTTAGACAGGGGGAATAGCTATGGCTACACCTTC
TRBV6-1,few,TRBD1,TRBJ1-6,CASSLTGQDNNSPLHF,TGTGCCAGCAGTTTAACCGGACAGGATAATAATTCACCCCTCCACTTT
TRBV7-2,few,NA,TRBJ1-3,CASSSNQGTIYF,TGTGCCAGCAGCTCCAATCAGGGTACCATATATTTT
TRBV28,many,NA,TRBJ1-5,CASSIFSQGRLSNQPQHF,TGTGCCAGCAGTATATTCTCACAGGGCAGGTTGAGCAATCAGCCCCAGCATTTT
TRBV3-1,many,TRBD1,TRBJ1-1,CASSQTTGYTEAFF,TGTGCCAGCAGCCAAACGACAGGGTACACTGAAGCTTTCTTT
TRBV2,NA,NA,TRBJ1-6,CASSDDSSYNSPLHF,TGTGCCAGCAGTGACGATAGCTCCTATAATTCACCCCTCCACTTT
TRBV5-1,few,TRBD1,TRBJ1-4,CASSIGQGTEKLFF,TGCGCCAGCAGCATCGGACAGGGGACTGAAAAACTGTTTTTT
TRBV7-9,NA,NA,TRBJ2-7,CASSLGLSGDEQYF,TGTGCCAGCAGCTTAGGGCTATCGGGGGACGAGCAGTACTTC
TRBV11-3,NA,NA,TRBJ2-5,CASSSGDLTETQYF,TGTGCCAGCAGCTCAGGGGATTTGACAGAGACCCAGTACTTC
TRBV3-1,NA,NA,TRBJ1-4,CASSHSSIRDATNEKLFF,TGTGCCAGCAGCCATTCGTCAATTAGGGACGCAACTAATGAAAAACTGTTTTTT
TRBV28,few,NA,TRBJ1-2,CASSIYIIMQTSYTF,TGTGCCAGCAGTATATATATTATCATGCAGACCAGCTACACCTTC
TRBV6-1,many,TRBD2,TRBJ2-1,CASKTSGSSYNEQFF,TGTGCCAGCAAAACTAGCGGATCTTCCTACAATGAGCAGTTCTTC
TRBV2,few,NA,TRBJ2-2,CASSASVVTGELFF,TGTGCCAGCAGTGCGAGTGTTGTAACCGGGGAGCTGTTTTTT
TRBV3-1,few,NA,TRBJ1-2,CASSQASGTTNYGYTF,TGTGCCAGCAGCCAAGCGTCCGGGACGACTAACTATGGCTACACCTTC
TRBV20-1,NA,NA,TRBJ2-3,CSAPPADTQYF,TGCAGTGCTCCTCCCGCAGATACGCAGTATTTT
TRBV30,NA,NA,TRBJ1-6,CAWSANAYNSPLHF,TGTGCCTGGAGTGCGAACGCCTATAATTCACCCCTCCACTTT
TRBV19,NA,NA,TRBJ2-2,CASSIVRGNTGELFF,TGTGCCAGTAGTATAGTAAGAGGGAACACCGGGGAGCTGTTTTTT
TRBV28,NA,NA,TRBJ2-1,CASSVKSDSPYNEQFF,TGTGCCAGCAGTGTCAAATCGGACAGTCCGTACAATGAGCAGTTCTTC
TRBV7-9,few,TRBD1,TRBJ1-1,CAAMDRGMSTEAFF,TGTGCCGCGATGGACAGGGGAATGAGCACTGAAGCTTTCTTT
TRBV28,many,NA,TRBJ2-2,CASSLFRANGELFF,TGTGCCAGCAGTTTATTCCGGGCTAACGGGGAGCTGTTTTTT
TRBV24-1,NA,TRBD2,TRBJ2-7,CATGEEYCRGLAGSGEQYF,TGTGCCACCGGGGAAGAGTACTGTCGAGGACTAGCGGGCTCGGGGGAGCAGTACTTC
TRBV20-1,many,TRBD1,TRBJ2-7,CSARGGTGGTRSYEQYF,TGCAGTGCTAGAGGAGGGACAGGGGGCACCCGGTCCTACGAGCAGTACTTC
TRBV3-1,few,NA,TRBJ2-7,CASSPSRPPYEQYF,TGTGCCAGCTCACCCTCCCGACCCCCCTACGAGCAGTACTTC
TRBV2,few,TRBD1,TRBJ1-5,CASNAIQGNQPQHF,TGTGCCAGCAACGCAATACAGGGGAATCAGCCCCAGCATTTT
TRBV10-3,NA,NA,TRBJ2-7,CAISENRNEQYF,TGTGCCATCAGTGAGAATCGGAACGAGCAGTACTTC